This T cell receptor (beta chain) was identified during a study of early T cells in non-severe SARS-CoV-2 infection. Overall study context: Alpha and beta chains were unpaired, from unsorted whole-blood bulk RNA.

Researchers attached unique molecular identifiers to individual cDNA molecules. From the 5' RACE reads, TCRdb called clonotypes with MiXCR, one entry per CDR3 protein. The repertoire holds about 60,000 distinct CDR3 sequences, about 12% seen once, with roughly a tenth in the top ten. Germline V gene sequence: CDR1 MDHEN, CDR2 SYDVKM. This CDR3 region has 12 residues. The V end lost 7 bases, the J end lost 6 bases, and 12 bases lay between the germline ends. This clonotype was detected ten times or more. The clonotype comes from an adult who was a healthcare worker with PCR-confirmed SARS-CoV-2 infection or an uninfected control (not recorded which). The sample taken for sequencing was whole blood. The rearrangement links TRBV28 to TRBJ1-1, with TRBD1 as a possible D gene (5 bases). The DNA of the CDR3 is TGTGCCAGCACCAGGGCCATACCTGAAGCTTTCTTT. Protein product: CASTRAIPEAFF.